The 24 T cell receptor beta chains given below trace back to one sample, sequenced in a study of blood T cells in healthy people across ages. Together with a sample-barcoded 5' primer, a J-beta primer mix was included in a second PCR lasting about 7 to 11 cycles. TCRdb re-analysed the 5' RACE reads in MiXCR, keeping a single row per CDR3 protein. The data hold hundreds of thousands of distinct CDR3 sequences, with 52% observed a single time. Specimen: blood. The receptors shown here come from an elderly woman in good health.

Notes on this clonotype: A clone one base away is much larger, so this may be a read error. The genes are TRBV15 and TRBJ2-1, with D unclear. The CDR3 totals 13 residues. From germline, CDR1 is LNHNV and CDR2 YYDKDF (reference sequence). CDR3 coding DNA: TGTGCCACCGGCAGAGATTCGGACAATGAGCAGTTCTTC. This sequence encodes CATGRDSDNEQFF.

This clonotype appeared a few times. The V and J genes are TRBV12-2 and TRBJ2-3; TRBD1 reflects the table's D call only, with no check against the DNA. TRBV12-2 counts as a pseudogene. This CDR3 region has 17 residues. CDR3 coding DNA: TGTGCAAGTCGCCTGAGAGGCCGGGGCCGGGATTGGGATACGCAGTATTTT. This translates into CASRLRGRGRDWDTQYF.

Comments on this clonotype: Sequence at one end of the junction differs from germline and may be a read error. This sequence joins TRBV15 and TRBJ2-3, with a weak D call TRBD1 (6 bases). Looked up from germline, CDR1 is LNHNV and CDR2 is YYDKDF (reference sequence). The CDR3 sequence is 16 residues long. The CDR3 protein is CATSRDNAGVIDTQYF. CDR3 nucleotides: TGCGCCACCAGCAGAGATAATGCAGGGGTAATAGATACGCAGTATTTT.

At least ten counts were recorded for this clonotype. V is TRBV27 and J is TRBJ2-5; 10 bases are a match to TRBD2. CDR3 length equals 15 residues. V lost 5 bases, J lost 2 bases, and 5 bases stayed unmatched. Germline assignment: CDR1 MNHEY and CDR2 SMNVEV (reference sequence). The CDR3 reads CASSVLAGTQETQYF. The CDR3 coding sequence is TGTGCCAGCAGTGTACTAGCGGGAACACAAGAGACCCAGTACTTC.

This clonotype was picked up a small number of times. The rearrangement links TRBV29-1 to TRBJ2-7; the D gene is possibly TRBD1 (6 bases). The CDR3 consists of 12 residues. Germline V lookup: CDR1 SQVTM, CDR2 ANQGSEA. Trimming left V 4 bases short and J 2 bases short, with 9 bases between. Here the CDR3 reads CSVGRGTYEQYF. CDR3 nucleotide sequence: TGCAGCGTTGGAAGGGGGACCTACGAGCAGTACTTC.

The DNA for the CDR3 is TGTGCCAGCTCCGGGTTAAGGAATTCTGGGGCCAACGTCCTGACTTTC. It is translated as CASSGLRNSGANVLTF. The chain recombines TRBV18 with TRBJ2-6; D is unclear. This CDR3 region has 16 residues. CDR1 is KGHSH, CDR2 LQKENI, per germline. Trimming cost V 6 bases and J 1 base, with 13 bases left between them.

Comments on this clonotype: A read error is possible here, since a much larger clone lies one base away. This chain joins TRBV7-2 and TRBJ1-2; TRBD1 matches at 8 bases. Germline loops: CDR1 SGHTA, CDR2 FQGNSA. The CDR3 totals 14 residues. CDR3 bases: TGTGCCAGCAGTTCACTGACAGGGGTGGAGGGCTGCACCTTC. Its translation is CASSSLTGVEGCTF. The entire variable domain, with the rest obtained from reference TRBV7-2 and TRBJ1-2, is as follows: GAGVSQSPSNKVTEKGKDVELRCDPISGHTALYWYRQSLGQGLEFLIYFQGNSAPDKSGLPSDRFSAERTGGSVSTLTIQRTQQEDSAVYLCASSSLTGVEGCTFGSGTRLTVV.

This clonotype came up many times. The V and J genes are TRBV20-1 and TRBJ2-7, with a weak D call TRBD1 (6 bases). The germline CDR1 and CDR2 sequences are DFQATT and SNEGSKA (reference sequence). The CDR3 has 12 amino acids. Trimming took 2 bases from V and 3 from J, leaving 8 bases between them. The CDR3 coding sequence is TGCAGTGCTAGAAAAGGGGGCTACGAGCAGTACTTC. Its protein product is CSARKGGYEQYF.

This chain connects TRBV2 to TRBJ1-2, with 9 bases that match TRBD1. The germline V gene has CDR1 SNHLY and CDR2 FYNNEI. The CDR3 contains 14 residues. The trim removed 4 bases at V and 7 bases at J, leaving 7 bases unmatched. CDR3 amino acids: CASSVRQGESGYTF. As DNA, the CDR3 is TGTGCCAGCAGTGTAAGACAGGGGGAAAGTGGCTACACCTTC.

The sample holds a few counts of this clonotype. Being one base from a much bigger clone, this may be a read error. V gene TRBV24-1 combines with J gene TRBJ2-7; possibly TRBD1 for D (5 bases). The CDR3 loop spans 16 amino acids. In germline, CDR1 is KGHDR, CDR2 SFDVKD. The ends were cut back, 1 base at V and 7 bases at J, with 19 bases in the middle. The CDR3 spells CATSDLGDTRINEQYF. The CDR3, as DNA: TGTGCCACCAGTGATTTAGGGGATACTCGCATCAATGAGCAGTACTTC.

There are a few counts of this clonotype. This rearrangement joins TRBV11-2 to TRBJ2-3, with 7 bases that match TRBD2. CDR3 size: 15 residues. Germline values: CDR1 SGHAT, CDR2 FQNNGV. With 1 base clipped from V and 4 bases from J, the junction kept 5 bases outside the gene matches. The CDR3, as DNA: TGTGCCAGCAGCTTAGTCGGGGGGACCCCAGATACGCAGTATTTT. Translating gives CASSLVGGTPDTQYF. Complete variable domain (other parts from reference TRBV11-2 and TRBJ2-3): EAGVAQSPRYKIIEKRQSVAFWCNPISGHATLYWYQQILGQGPKLLIQFQNNGVVDDSQLPKDRFSAERLKGVDSTLKIQPAKLEDSAVYLCASSLVGGTPDTQYFGPGTRLTVL.

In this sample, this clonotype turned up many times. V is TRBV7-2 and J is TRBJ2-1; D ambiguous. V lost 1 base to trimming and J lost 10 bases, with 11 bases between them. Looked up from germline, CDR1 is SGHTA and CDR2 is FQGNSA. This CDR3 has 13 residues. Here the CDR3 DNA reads TGTGCCAGCAGCTTAGTTACCGTGGCAGAGCAGTTCTTC. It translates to CASSLVTVAEQFF.

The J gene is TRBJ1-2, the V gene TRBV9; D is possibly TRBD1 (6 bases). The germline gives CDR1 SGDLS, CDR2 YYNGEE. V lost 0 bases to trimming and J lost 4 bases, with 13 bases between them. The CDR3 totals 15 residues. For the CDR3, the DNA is TGTGCCAGCAGCGTAGTTCCAGGGGAGAGCTATGGCTACACCTTC. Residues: CASSVVPGESYGYTF.

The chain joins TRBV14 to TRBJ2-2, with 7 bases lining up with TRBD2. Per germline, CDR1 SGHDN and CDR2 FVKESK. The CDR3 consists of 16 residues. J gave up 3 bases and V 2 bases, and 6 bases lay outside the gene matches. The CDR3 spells CASSQLAEMYTGELFF. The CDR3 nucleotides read TGTGCCAGCAGCCAACTAGCGGAGATGTACACCGGGGAGCTGTTTTTT.

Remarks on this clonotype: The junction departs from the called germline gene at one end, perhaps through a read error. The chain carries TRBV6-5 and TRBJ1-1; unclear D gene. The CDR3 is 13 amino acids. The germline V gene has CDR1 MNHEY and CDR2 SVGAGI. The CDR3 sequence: CASSDSENTEAFF. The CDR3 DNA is TGTGCCAGCAGTGACTCAGAGAACACTGAAGCTTTCTTT.

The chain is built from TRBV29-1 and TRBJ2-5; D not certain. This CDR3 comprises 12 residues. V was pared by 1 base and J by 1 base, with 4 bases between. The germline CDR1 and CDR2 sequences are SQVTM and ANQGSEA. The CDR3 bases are TGCAGCGTTGAAGTGGTCCAAGAGACCCAGTACTTC. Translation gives CSVEVVQETQYF.

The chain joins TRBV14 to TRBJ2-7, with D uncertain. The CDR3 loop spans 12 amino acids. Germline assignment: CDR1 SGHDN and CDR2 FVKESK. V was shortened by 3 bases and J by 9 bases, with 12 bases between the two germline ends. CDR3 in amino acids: CASSHRPRLQYF. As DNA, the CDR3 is TGTGCCAGCAGCCACCGACCTCGATTGCAGTACTTC.

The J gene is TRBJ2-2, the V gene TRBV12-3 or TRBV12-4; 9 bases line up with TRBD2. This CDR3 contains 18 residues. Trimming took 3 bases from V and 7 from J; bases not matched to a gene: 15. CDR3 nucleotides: TGTGCCAGCAGTTTTGAGGCTAGCGGGACCCGACGGCACGGGGAGCTGTTTTTT. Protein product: CASSFEASGTRRHGELFF.

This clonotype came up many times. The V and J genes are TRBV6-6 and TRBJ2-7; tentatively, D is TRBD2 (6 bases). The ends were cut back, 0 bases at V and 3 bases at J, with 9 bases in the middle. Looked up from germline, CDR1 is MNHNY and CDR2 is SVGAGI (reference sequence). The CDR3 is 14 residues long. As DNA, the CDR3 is TGTGCCAGCAGTTACTCGGACGGGGGCTACGAGCAGTACTTC. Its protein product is CASSYSDGGYEQYF.

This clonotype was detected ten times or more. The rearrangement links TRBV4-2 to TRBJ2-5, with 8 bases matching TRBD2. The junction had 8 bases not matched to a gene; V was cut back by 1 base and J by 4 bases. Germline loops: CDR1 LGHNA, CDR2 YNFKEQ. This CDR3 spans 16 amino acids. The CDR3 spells CASSQVLAGGPETQYF. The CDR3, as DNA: TGTGCCAGCAGCCAAGTTCTCGCGGGAGGTCCAGAGACCCAGTACTTC.

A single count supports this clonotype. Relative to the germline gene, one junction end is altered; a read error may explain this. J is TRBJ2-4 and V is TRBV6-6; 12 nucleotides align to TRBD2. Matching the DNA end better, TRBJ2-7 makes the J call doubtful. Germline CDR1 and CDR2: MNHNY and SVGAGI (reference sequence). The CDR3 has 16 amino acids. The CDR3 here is CASNDHLTSGSYEQYF. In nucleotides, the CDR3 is TGCGCCAGCAATGACCATCTGACTAGCGGGAGTTACGAGCAGTACTTC.

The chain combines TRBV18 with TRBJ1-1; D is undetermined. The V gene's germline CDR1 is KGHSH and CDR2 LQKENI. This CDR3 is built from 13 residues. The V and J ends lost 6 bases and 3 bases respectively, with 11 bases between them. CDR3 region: CASSLRDDTEAFF. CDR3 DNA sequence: TGTGCCAGCTCGTTACGGGATGACACTGAAGCTTTCTTT.

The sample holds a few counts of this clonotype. The chain's CDR3 is CSARESRLGEQFF. In nucleotides, the CDR3 is TGCAGTGCTAGAGAGAGCCGCCTCGGTGAGCAGTTCTTC. The chain has TRBV20-1 and TRBJ2-1; no firm D call. The germline gives CDR1 DFQATT, CDR2 SNEGSKA (reference sequence). The CDR3 has 13 amino acids. Trimming removed 0 bases at V and 9 bases at J, with 12 bases between.

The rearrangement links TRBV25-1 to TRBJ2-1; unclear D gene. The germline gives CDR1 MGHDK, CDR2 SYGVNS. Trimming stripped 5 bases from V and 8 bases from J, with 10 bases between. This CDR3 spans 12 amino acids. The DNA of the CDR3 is TGTGCCAGCAGTCGAGATACGGATGAGCAGTTCTTC. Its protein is CASSRDTDEQFF. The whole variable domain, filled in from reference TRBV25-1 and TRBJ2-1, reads EADIYQTPRYLVIGTGKKITLECSQTMGHDKMYWYQQDPGMELHLIHYSYGVNSTEKGDLSSESTVSRIRTEHFPLTLESARPSHTSQYLCASSRDTDEQFFGPGTRLTVL.